This T cell receptor beta chain was retrieved from a study of cytomegalovirus exposure and HLA in healthy donors. Study context: A prior study identified approximately 120 million unique TCR beta sequences from 200 million or so T cells. Overall study results and limits: Information on immune exposure was restricted to one variable (CMV serostatus). Across donors, presence/absence analyses took sequencing depth to be roughly uniform.

The PCR contained 60 Vbeta and 13 Jbeta primers. Libraries were prepared by immunoSEQ multiplex PCR; TCRdb keeps only in-frame clonotypes and omits some of them. The profile covers over 120,000 clones, with about three quarters appearing a single time and about 4% taken by the ten largest. About this clone itself: What it recognizes is unknown.

Trimming took 6 bases from V and 6 from J; bases not matched to a gene: 8. Germline V gene lookup returns CDR1 MNHNY and CDR2 SVGAGI (reference sequence). The CDR3 loop spans 14 amino acids. The receptor's source is a male donor in good health and CMV-seronegative. Specimen: PBMCs. The V call is TRBV6-6, the J call TRBJ2-1; 7 nucleotides align to TRBD1. The CDR3 loop reads CASRPQGMGNEQFF. CDR3 sequence (DNA): TGTGCCAGCAGACCACAGGGGATGGGCAATGAGCAGTTCTTC.